This record looks at one TCR beta chain sequence and its context. The J segment lost 7 bases and the V segment lost 9 bases, leaving 13 bases of the junction unmatched. The CDR3 runs to 15 residues. The germline V gene has CDR1 MNHEY and CDR2 SVGAGI. The sample belongs to a study of blood T cell repertoires in COVID-19. In the original workflow: Amplification from reference gene primers served as the basis for estimated nucleated cell counts. The method was immunoSEQ multiplex PCR; TCRdb's version includes in-frame clones alone and lacks a portion of them. V and J calls plus clone size are reproduced from that table; the DNA served to infer D and trimming. Here the sample spans 250,000 to 350,000 clones, roughly 83% being singletons.

The sequence was obtained from a woman between 50 and 59 years old with acute or convalescent COVID-19. Sequencing was performed on peripheral blood. The V and J genes are TRBV6-5 and TRBJ2-1; TRBD2 matches 9 bases. In DNA, the CDR3 is TGTGCCAGTTCCCGGCTAGCGGGATCGAAAAATGAGCAGTTCTTC. It translates to CASSRLAGSKNEQFF.